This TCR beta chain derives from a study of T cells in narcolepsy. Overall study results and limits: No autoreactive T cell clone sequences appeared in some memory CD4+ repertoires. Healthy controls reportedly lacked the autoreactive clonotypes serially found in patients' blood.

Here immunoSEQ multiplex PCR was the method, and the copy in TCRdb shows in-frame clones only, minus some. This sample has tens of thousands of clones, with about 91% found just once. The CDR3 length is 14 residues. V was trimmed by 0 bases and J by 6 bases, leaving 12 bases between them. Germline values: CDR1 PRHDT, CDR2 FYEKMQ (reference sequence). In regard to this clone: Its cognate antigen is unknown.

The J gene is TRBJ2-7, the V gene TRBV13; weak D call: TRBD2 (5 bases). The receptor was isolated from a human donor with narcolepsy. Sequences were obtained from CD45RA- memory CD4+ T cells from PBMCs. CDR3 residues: CASSLGDSAGEQYF. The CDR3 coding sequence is TGTGCCAGCAGCTTAGGGGACTCCGCAGGCGAGCAGTACTTC.